The 27 T cell receptor beta chains below were found in one sample sequenced in a study of tissue T cells after allogeneic stem cell transplantation. The protocol was immunoSEQ multiplex PCR, while the TCRdb copy is restricted to in-frame clones and leaves out a portion. The sample consists of 2,000 or so clones, 45% to 60% of them appearing once. Time point indicated: mouse harvest day 14 after allogeneic transplant. Tail vein injection delivered 10^7 T-cell-depleted bone marrow cells and 10^6 splenic CD5+ T cells. The sequenced sample consisted of lymph node tissue. The receptor source for this set is a female BALB/c mouse given C57BL/6 T cells with graft-versus-host disease after an allogeneic hematopoietic cell transplant.

Concerning this clone: The genes are named according to mouse. Sequencing ends 1 residue short of the CDR3 end; the germline J gene provides the rest. The gene calls are TRBV26 and TRBJ1-3; TRBD1 matches 7 bases. Germline CDR1 is KGHPV and CDR2 is FQNQEV (reference sequence). CDR3 length: 15 residues. V was pared by 0 bases and J by 1 base, with 0 bases of the junction left unmatched. CDR3 region: CASSLSGGSGNTLYF. The CDR3 DNA, read in part, is TGTGCCAGCAGTCTGTCAGGGGGCTCTGGAAATACGCTCTAT.

As concerns this clone: The genes and germline here are from mouse. The read ends 1 residue early relative to the CDR3; the germline J gene fills the gap. V usage is TRBV3 and J usage is TRBJ2-2; D ambiguous. The CDR3 runs 13 residues. V was shortened by 1 base and J by 4 bases, with 4 bases between the two germline ends. Germline V gives CDR1 SNHLY, CDR2 FYNGKV (reference sequence). The CDR3 is CASSLDSTGQLYF. Partial CDR3 DNA: TGTGCCAGCAGCTTAGACAGCACCGGGCAGCTCTAC. The variable domain in full, completed from reference TRBV3 and TRBJ2-2, reads GPKVLQIPSHQIIDMGQMVTLNCDPVSNHLYFYWYKQILGQQMEFLVNFYNGKVMEKSKLFKDQFSVERPDGSYFTLKIQPTALEDSAVYFCASSLDSTGQLYFGEGSKLTVL.

A few counts support this clone. Gene names refer to mouse genes. Read coverage stops 1 residue before the CDR3 terminus; the germline J gene supplies the remainder. The J gene is TRBJ1-2, the V gene TRBV16, with a possible D match to TRBD1 (6 bases). CDR3 length equals 13 residues. V shed 4 bases and J shed 2 bases, with 8 bases lying between them. Germline V gene sequence: CDR1 SGHSA, CDR2 FRNQAP. The CDR3 bases that were read are TGTGCAAGCAGCTCTAGGGGGAACTCCGACTACACC. It is translated as CASSSRGNSDYT. The CDR3 as a whole reads CASSSRGNSDYTF.

A single count supports this clone. Mouse names are used for the genes. The CDR3 is cut off 1 residue early in the read; its end comes from the germline J gene. V usage is TRBV12-1 and J usage is TRBJ2-3, with a tentative D call TRBD2 (7 bases). The CDR3 loop spans 15 amino acids. The germline V and J ends were trimmed by 0 bases and 4 bases, with 13 bases remaining between them. Germline CDR1 reads SGHSN; CDR2 reads HYEKVE. CDR3 bases read: TGTGCCAGCTCTCTCGGGTGGGGGGCGCCAGAAACGCTGTAT. Encoded protein: CASSLGWGAPETLY. The full CDR3 protein is CASSLGWGAPETLYF. The full variable domain, its missing parts supplied by reference TRBV12-1 and TRBJ2-3, is DSGVVQSPRHIIKEKGGRSVLTCIPISGHSNVVWYQQTLGKELKFLIQHYEKVERDKGFLPSRFSVQQFDDYHSEMNMSALELEDSAMYFCASSLGWGAPETLYFGSGTRLTVL.

This clone was picked up a small number of times. Here the gene names and germline are mouse. The read halts 1 residue ahead of the CDR3 end, with the missing end drawn from the germline J gene. V usage is TRBV12-1 and J usage is TRBJ1-1; 8 positions match TRBD1. The CDR3 extends over 14 amino acids. With 4 bases clipped from V and 0 bases from J, the junction kept 3 bases outside the gene matches. Looked up from germline, CDR1 is SGHSN and CDR2 is HYEKVE. Incomplete CDR3 DNA: TGTGCCAGCTCCCGACAGGGGTCAAACACAGAAGTCTTC. This sequence encodes CASSRQGSNTEVF. The full CDR3 sequence reads CASSRQGSNTEVFF.

This clone was recorded a few times. Gene names denote mouse genes. The sequenced fragment ends 1 residue before the CDR3 boundary, so the rest is inferred from the germline J gene. This chain uses TRBV12-2 with TRBJ2-2, with D tentatively TRBD2 (5 bases). Germline CDR1 is SGHLS and CDR2 is HYDKME. The CDR3 contains 15 residues. The V gene lost 0 bases and the J gene lost 1 base, with 8 bases spanning the gap. The chain's CDR3 is CASSLIGVNTGQLYF. The CDR3 bases that were read are TGTGCCAGCTCTCTCATTGGGGTAAACACCGGGCAGCTCTAC.

This clone is deemed large. Gene names refer to mouse genes. The read finishes 1 residue shy of the CDR3 end, and the germline J gene is used to complete it. V usage is TRBV13-3 and J usage is TRBJ2-7, with D possibly TRBD2 on 5 matching bases. Germline CDR1 and CDR2: NNHDY and SYVADS. Between the trimmed V and J ends, which lost 2 bases and 4 bases, there was a span of 7 bases. The CDR3 consists of 12 residues. The DNA read from the CDR3 is TGTGCCAGCAGTGAGCGGACTTATGAACAGTAC. Encoded protein: CASSERTYEQY. The whole CDR3 protein is CASSERTYEQYF.

Remarks on this clone: Each gene name is a mouse one. The read halts 1 residue ahead of the CDR3 end, with the missing end drawn from the germline J gene. The chain has TRBV12-2 and TRBJ2-5; 9 bases are shared with TRBD2. The CDR3 has 14 amino acids. Germline CDR1 SGHLS, CDR2 HYDKME. Germline trimming cut 0 bases from V and 8 bases from J; bases unmatched to any gene: 5. The CDR3: CASSLELGGGTQYF. The covered CDR3 bases are TGTGCCAGCTCTCTCGAACTGGGGGGAGGCACCCAGTAC.

Notes on this clone: All gene names here are mouse names. The sequence runs out 1 residue before the end of the CDR3; the remainder is reconstructed from the germline J gene. J is TRBJ1-1 and V is TRBV3; D possibly corresponds to TRBD1 (5 bases). Germline V gene sequence: CDR1 SNHLY, CDR2 FYNGKV (reference sequence). CDR3 length: 14 residues. The ends were cut back, 5 bases at V and 1 base at J, with 11 bases in the middle. Incomplete CDR3 DNA: TGTGCCAGCAGCCTCCTAGACAGAAACACAGAAGTCTTC. This codes for CASSLLDRNTEVF. The full CDR3 protein reads CASSLLDRNTEVFF.

This clone rates as hyperexpanded. Any gene name here is a mouse gene name. The CDR3 is cut off 1 residue early in the read; its end comes from the germline J gene. The chain links TRBV16 to TRBJ1-3; no firm D call. CDR1 is SGHSA and CDR2 is FRNQAP in the germline V gene. The CDR3 is 14 amino acids. The V end lost 5 bases, the J end lost 0 bases, and 8 bases lay between the germline ends. The part of the CDR3 DNA that was read is TGTGCAAGCAGCCCCGACAATTCTGGAAATACGCTCTAT. It specifies CASSPDNSGNTLY. The whole CDR3 reads CASSPDNSGNTLYF.

This clone is labeled as medium-sized. Gene names and germline match the mouse. The DNA ends 1 residue before the CDR3 does, and the rest of the CDR3 is filled in from the germline J gene. This chain connects TRBV26 to TRBJ1-4; TRBD1 might be the D (6 bases). Trimming shortened V by 1 base and J by 3 bases, and 6 bases separated the two germline ends. The CDR3 loop spans 14 amino acids. CDR1 and CDR2 from the germline V gene are KGHPV and FQNQEV (reference sequence). The part of the CDR3 DNA that was read is TGTGCCAGCAGTCTGTACAGGGCCAACGAAAGATTATTT. Translated, it gives CASSLYRANERLF. In full, the CDR3 reads CASSLYRANERLFF. Based on the CDR3 plus reference TRBV26 and TRBJ1-4, the full variable domain is NSKVIQTPRYLVKGQGQKAKMRCIPEKGHPVVFWYQQNKNNEFKFLINFQNQEVLQQIDMTEKRFSAECPSNSPCSLEIQSSEAGDSALYLCASSLYRANERLFFGHGTKLSVL.

This clone occurred a few times. Gene names refer to mouse genes. The CDR3 extends 1 residue past the end of the read, so its final part is completed from the germline J gene. The V gene is TRBV3, the J gene TRBJ2-7, with D unresolved. The germline CDR1 and CDR2 sequences are SNHLY and FYNGKV (reference sequence). The CDR3 has 11 residues. Trimming pared 3 bases from V and 3 bases from J, leaving 3 bases between. The DNA read from the CDR3 is TGTGCCAGCAGCTTCAACTATGAACAGTAC. Its protein product is CASSFNYEQY. The whole CDR3 sequence is CASSFNYEQYF.

Worth noting for this clone: Gene names are the mouse ones. The sequenced fragment ends 1 residue before the CDR3 boundary, so the rest is inferred from the germline J gene. The chain employs TRBV26 and TRBJ1-1; 8 nucleotides align to TRBD1. Trimming at V came to 5 bases and at J to 4 bases, leaving 0 bases not matched to a gene. The CDR3 contains 12 residues. CDR1 KGHPV and CDR2 FQNQEV come from the germline V gene (reference sequence). CDR3 sequence: CASSGQGTEVFF. The part of the CDR3 DNA that was read is TGTGCCAGCAGTGGACAGGGCACAGAAGTCTTC.

This clone was seen a handful of times. The listed genes are named as in mouse. Coverage ceases 1 residue before the CDR3 finishes, and the germline J gene fills in the end. The V gene is TRBV13-1, the J gene TRBJ2-3; D is possibly TRBD1 (6 bases). The CDR3 is made up of 15 amino acids. The germline V gene has CDR1 NSHNY and CDR2 SYGAGN. Trimming shortened V by 0 bases and J by 0 bases, and 8 bases separated the two germline ends. CDR3 DNA, as far as it was read: TGTGCCAGCAGTGATGCCGGGACAAGTGCAGAAACGCTGTAT. The encoded protein is CASSDAGTSAETLY. The entire CDR3 is CASSDAGTSAETLYF.

A remark on this clone: The gene names here belong to mouse. The missing CDR3 end, 1 residue past where the read stops, is filled in from the germline J gene. The chain recombines TRBV15 with TRBJ2-2, with D maybe TRBD1 (6 bases). The germline V gene has CDR1 SGHND and CDR2 FRSKSL. The length of the CDR3 is 15 residues. V lost 5 bases and J 0 bases, leaving 10 bases between the germline ends. The chain's CDR3 is CASSPQGTNTGQLYF. The sequenced part of the CDR3 DNA is TGTGCCAGCAGTCCTCAGGGGACAAACACCGGGCAGCTCTAC.

As to this clone: Gene names and germline refer to mouse. CDR3 DNA (partial): TGTGCCAGCAGTCCCAGGGAATCCTCCGACTACACC. This codes for CASSPRESSDYT. The full CDR3 sequence reads CASSPRESSDYTF. The V gene is TRBV26, the J gene TRBJ1-2, with a tentative D call TRBD1 (5 bases). The read gets to within 1 residue of the CDR3 end, and the germline J gene fills in the rest. Germline V CDR1 and CDR2: KGHPV, FQNQEV (reference sequence). The CDR3 covers 13 residues. V lost 4 bases, J lost 4 bases, and 10 bases lay in between.

In this sample, this clone turned up a few times. The germline and genes are mouse ones. The CDR3 end lies 1 residue beyond the end of the read and is filled in from the germline J gene. The chain employs TRBV26 and TRBJ2-7; 8 bases fit TRBD1. With 2 bases clipped from V and 9 bases from J, the junction kept 3 bases outside the gene matches. CDR1 is KGHPV and CDR2 is FQNQEV in the germline V gene (reference sequence). CDR3 size: 12 residues. CDR3 DNA (partial): TGTGCCAGCAGTCTGGACAGGGGAGGACAGTAC. Translated: CASSLDRGGQY. The full CDR3 protein is CASSLDRGGQYF.

With regard to this clone: Any gene name here is a mouse gene name. The sequenced fragment ends 1 residue before the CDR3 boundary, so the rest is inferred from the germline J gene. The genes are TRBV26 and TRBJ2-1; the D call may be TRBD1 or TRBD2 (7 bases each). The CDR3 runs to 14 residues. Germline lookup yields CDR1 KGHPV and CDR2 FQNQEV (reference sequence). V lost 2 bases, J lost 4 bases, and 9 bases lay in between. The CDR3 bases that were read are TGTGCCAGCAGTCTGCAGGGGGGGTATGCTGAGCAGTTC. It encodes CASSLQGGYAEQF. The full CDR3 sequence reads CASSLQGGYAEQFF.

As concerns this clone: Gene names denote mouse genes. The observed sequence ends 1 residue before the CDR3 terminus, with the missing tail filled in from the germline J gene. The chain couples TRBV3 to TRBJ2-5; D ambiguous. The CDR3 has 14 residues. Trimming shortened V by 6 bases and J by 0 bases, and 10 bases separated the two germline ends. From germline, CDR1 is SNHLY and CDR2 FYNGKV (reference sequence). The chain's CDR3 is CASSLAGNQDTQYF. The part of the CDR3 DNA that was read is TGTGCCAGCAGTCTCGCGGGGAACCAAGACACCCAGTAC. The full variable domain, rest sourced from reference TRBV3 and TRBJ2-5, is GPKVLQIPSHQIIDMGQMVTLNCDPVSNHLYFYWYKQILGQQMEFLVNFYNGKVMEKSKLFKDQFSVERPDGSYFTLKIQPTALEDSAVYFCASSLAGNQDTQYFGPGTRLLVL.

About this clone itself: Gene names and germline match the mouse. The missing CDR3 end, 1 residue past where the read stops, is filled in from the germline J gene. V gene TRBV16 combines with J gene TRBJ2-2; D is unresolved. Trimming removed 3 bases from V and 0 bases from J, with 5 bases in between. Germline-derived CDR1 and CDR2 are SGHSA and FRNQAP. This CDR3 has 14 residues. Incomplete CDR3 DNA: TGTGCAAGCAGCTTCGGAACAAACACCGGGCAGCTCTAC. Protein: CASSFGTNTGQLY. The entire CDR3 sequence reads CASSFGTNTGQLYF.

Points on this clone: Gene names denote mouse genes. The sequenced fragment ends 1 residue before the CDR3 boundary, so the rest is inferred from the germline J gene. This chain uses TRBV23 with TRBJ2-2; the table calls TRBD2, which could not be checked here. CDR3 length equals 15 residues. The V gene's germline CDR1 is KGHTA and CDR2 FQNQQP. The CDR3 DNA, read in part, is TGCTCCAGCAGTCGGGACTGGGGAAACACCGGGCAGCTCTAC. This sequence encodes CSSSRDWGNTGQLY. The whole CDR3 reads CSSSRDWGNTGQLYF.

This clone was detected only a few times. All gene names here are mouse names. The CDR3 is cut off 1 residue early in the read; its end comes from the germline J gene. The chain employs TRBV13-2 and TRBJ1-4, with 7 bases fitting TRBD1. The CDR3 has 14 amino acids. Germline V gene data show CDR1 as NNHNN and CDR2 as SYGAGS (reference sequence). Germline trimming cut 3 bases from V and 2 bases from J; bases unmatched to any gene: 1. CDR3 DNA (partial): TGTGCCAGCGGTGGACAGGGATCCAACGAAAGATTATTT. Its protein product is CASGGQGSNERLF. The entire CDR3 protein is CASGGQGSNERLFF.

The table lists this clone with a few counts. The germline and genes are mouse ones. The CDR3 protein is CASSLDLEVFF. The covered CDR3 bases are TGTGCAAGCAGCTTAGACCTAGAAGTCTTC. The genes are TRBV16 and TRBJ1-1; D gene unclear. Read data end 1 residue before the CDR3 end; the end is taken from the germline J gene. V gave up 0 bases and J gave up 7 bases, with 3 bases separating them. CDR1 SGHSA and CDR2 FRNQAP come from the germline V gene. This CDR3 region has 11 residues.

Notes on this clone: Germline and genes: mouse. The read ends 1 residue shy of where the CDR3 ends; the end is completed using the germline J gene. This rearrangement joins TRBV13-3 to TRBJ2-2; 9 bases agree with TRBD1. V shed 9 bases, J shed 3 bases, and the junction held 3 bases outside the gene matches. Germline V gene sequence: CDR1 NNHDY, CDR2 SYVADS. The CDR3 consists of 13 residues. CDR3 DNA (partial): TGTGCCACTCGGGACAGGGACACCGGGCAGCTCTAC. Its translation: CATRDRDTGQLY. The whole CDR3 sequence reads CATRDRDTGQLYF.

The sample holds a few counts of this clone. Genes and germline are mouse. Read data end 1 residue before the CDR3 end; the end is taken from the germline J gene. This chain joins TRBV16 and TRBJ1-4; TRBD1 agrees at 8 bases. V lost 1 base, J lost 7 bases, and 5 bases stayed unmatched. The CDR3 has 15 amino acids. Germline-derived CDR1 and CDR2 are SGHSA and FRNQAP. CDR3 region: CASSLVPGGGERLFF. CDR3 DNA (partial): TGTGCAAGCAGCTTAGTCCCAGGGGGCGGCGAAAGATTATTT.

As for this clone: The gene symbols are mouse symbols. The read ends 1 residue shy of where the CDR3 ends; the end is completed using the germline J gene. The chain is built from TRBV26 and TRBJ1-3, with 7 bases fitting TRBD1. The germline CDR1 and CDR2 sequences are KGHPV and FQNQEV (reference sequence). The CDR3 has 14 amino acids. J lost 1 base, V lost 4 bases, and 1 base had no gene match. CDR3 region: CASSPDRSGNTLYF. The CDR3 DNA, read in part, is TGTGCCAGCAGTCCGGACAGGTCTGGAAATACGCTCTAT.

Comments on this clone: Genes here carry mouse names. CDR3 DNA, as far as it was read: TGTGCCAGCAGCCAATGGGGGGAGGAAGTCTTC. This encodes CASSQWGEEVF. The CDR3, in full, reads CASSQWGEEVFF. The rearrangement uses TRBV5 and TRBJ1-1, with D possibly TRBD1 on 5 matching bases. The CDR3 is cut off 1 residue early in the read; its end comes from the germline J gene. Per the germline V gene, CDR1 is LGHNA and CDR2 is YNLKQL (reference sequence). The CDR3 runs to 12 residues. V lost 2 bases, J lost 8 bases, and 9 bases lay in between.